The clone carrying this TCR beta chain was seen only once. Its antigen is as yet unknown. Clones were sequenced by immunoSEQ multiplex PCR, and TCRdb holds only the in-frame ones, with some missing. This sample yields about 52,000 clones, of which around 80% are seen a single time; around 4.7% belongs to the top ten. The source of the sample is a study of a mutant IDH1 vaccine in newly diagnosed glioma. At the level of the study: Vaccine dosing followed radiotherapy by 4-6 weeks, or accompanied temozolomide cycles. The therapy given earlier, which was standard therapy, consisted of radiotherapy, temozolomide, or both, and most of the patients received both. Broader study findings: Alterations occurring in top peripheral T cell clonotypes seemed unrelated to pseudoprogression.

As to time point: week 47, end of study. Every single dose of the vaccine, 300 ug of mutant IDH1 20-mer peptide, came with topical imiquimod. The study enrolled donors with new WHO grade 3 or 4 IDH1-mutant, ATRX-lost astrocytomas. This sequence originates from a woman in her thirties or forties with glioma. Some clones in this sample may be carry-over from other donors' samples. The specimen comprised PBMCs, sampled from a glioma patient whose treatment included an IDH1 peptide vaccine.

The CDR3 spells CASSLGQTGNTIYF. As DNA, the CDR3 is TGTGCCAGCAGTTTGGGGCAGACTGGAAACACCATATATTTT. The V gene is TRBV27, the J gene TRBJ1-3; D might be TRBD1 (5 bases). Germline-derived CDR1 and CDR2 are MNHEY and SMNVEV (reference sequence). The CDR3 sequence is 14 residues long. V dropped 3 bases and J dropped 2 bases, with 8 bases sitting between them.